The clone carrying this T cell receptor (beta chain) was found many times. Its target is unknown. Amplification of the TCR beta CDR3 regions used RNA transcripts (as template). In the first round, RT-PCR was carried out with HTBI primers, and a multiplex PCR formed the second round. MiXCR was run by TCRdb on the multiplex PCR reads, yielding one entry per CDR3 protein. The table lists roughly 1.1 million distinct CDR3 sequences, 35% to 40% of them singletons. This specimen belongs to a study of Graves' ophthalmopathy and Graves' hyperthyroidism. Notes on the study in general: The model flagged ophthalmopathy progression at 65% to 71% sensitivity and about 72% specificity.

This CDR3 spans 14 amino acids. V lost 3 bases, J lost 5 bases, and 3 bases stayed unmatched. CDR1 and CDR2 (germline): ENHRY, SYGVKD. Hyperthyroidism was new, under 2 months, in patients aged 18 to 65. The specimen sequenced was peripheral blood or thyroid tissue (not recorded which). This clonotype was sampled from an adult man with Graves' hyperthyroidism. The V gene is TRBV10-3, the J gene TRBJ1-4; 7 nucleotides align to TRBD1. The CDR3 is CAISEGGENEKLFF. The CDR3 region has the DNA TGTGCCATCAGTGAAGGGGGCGAGAATGAAAAACTGTTTTTT.